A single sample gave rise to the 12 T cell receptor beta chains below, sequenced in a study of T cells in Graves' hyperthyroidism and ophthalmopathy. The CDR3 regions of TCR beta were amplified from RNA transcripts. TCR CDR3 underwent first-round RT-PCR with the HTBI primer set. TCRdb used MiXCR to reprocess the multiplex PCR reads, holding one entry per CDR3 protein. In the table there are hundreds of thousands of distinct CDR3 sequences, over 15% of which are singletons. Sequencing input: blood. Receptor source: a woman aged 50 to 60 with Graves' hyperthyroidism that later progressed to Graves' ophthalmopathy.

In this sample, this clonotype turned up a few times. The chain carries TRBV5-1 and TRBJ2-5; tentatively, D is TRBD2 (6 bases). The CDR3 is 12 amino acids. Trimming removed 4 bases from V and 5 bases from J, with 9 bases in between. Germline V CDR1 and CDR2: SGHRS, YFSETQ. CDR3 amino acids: CASSHGGETQYF. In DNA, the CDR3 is TGCGCCAGCAGCCATGGAGGGGAGACCCAGTACTTC.

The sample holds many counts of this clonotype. CDR3 sequence reads: CASSGGGFQETQYF. The CDR3 DNA sequence: TGTGCCAGCAGTGGAGGCGGATTCCAAGAGACCCAGTACTTC. The chain has TRBV6-1 and TRBJ2-5; D remains unclear. Trimming shortened V by 4 bases and J by 1 base, and 10 bases separated the two germline ends. The CDR3 has 14 amino acids. CDR1 is MNHNS, CDR2 SASEGT, per germline.

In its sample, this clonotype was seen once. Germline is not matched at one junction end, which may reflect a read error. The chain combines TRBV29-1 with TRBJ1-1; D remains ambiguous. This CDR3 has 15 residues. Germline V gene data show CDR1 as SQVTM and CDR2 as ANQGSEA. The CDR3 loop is CSVLLAGMGSTEAFF. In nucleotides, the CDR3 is TGCAGCGTCCTACTAGCGGGGATGGGGAGCACTGAGGCTTTCTTT.

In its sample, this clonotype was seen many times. The CDR3 sequence: CASSYSMGAPAYEQYF. The CDR3 DNA reads as TGTGCCAGCAGTTACTCTATGGGGGCCCCTGCCTACGAGCAGTACTTC. This chain joins TRBV6-6 and TRBJ2-7, with D tentatively TRBD1 (6 bases). Per germline, CDR1 MNHNY and CDR2 SVGAGI (reference sequence). V was shortened by 0 bases and J by 2 bases, with 14 bases between the two germline ends. This CDR3 contains 16 residues.

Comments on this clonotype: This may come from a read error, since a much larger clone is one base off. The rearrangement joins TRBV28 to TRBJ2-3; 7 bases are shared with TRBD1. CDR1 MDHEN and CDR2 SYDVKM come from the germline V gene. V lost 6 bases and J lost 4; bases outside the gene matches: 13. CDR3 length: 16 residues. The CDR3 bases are TGTGCCAGCAGAATGGGACAGCTATTAGGCGCAGATACGCAGTATTTT. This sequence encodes CASRMGQLLGADTQYF.

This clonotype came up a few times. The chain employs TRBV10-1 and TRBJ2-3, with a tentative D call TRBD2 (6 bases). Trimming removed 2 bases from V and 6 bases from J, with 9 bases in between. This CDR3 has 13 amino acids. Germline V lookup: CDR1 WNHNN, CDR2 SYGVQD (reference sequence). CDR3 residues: CASSERGVDTQYF. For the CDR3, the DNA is TGCGCCAGCAGTGAGCGCGGGGTGGATACGCAGTATTTT.

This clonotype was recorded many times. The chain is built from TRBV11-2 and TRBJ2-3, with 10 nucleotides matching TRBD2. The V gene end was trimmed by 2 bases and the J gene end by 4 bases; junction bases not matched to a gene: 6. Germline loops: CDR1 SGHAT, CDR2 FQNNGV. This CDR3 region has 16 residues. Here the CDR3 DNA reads TGTGCCAGCAGCTTATTCGCTAGCGGGGGTGCAGATACGCAGTATTTT. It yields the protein CASSLFASGGADTQYF.

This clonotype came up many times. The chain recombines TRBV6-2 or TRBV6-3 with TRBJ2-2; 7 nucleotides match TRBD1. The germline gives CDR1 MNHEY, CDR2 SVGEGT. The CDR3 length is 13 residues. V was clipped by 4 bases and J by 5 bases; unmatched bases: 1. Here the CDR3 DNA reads TGTGCCAGCAGTTTACAGGGGACCGGGGAGCTGTTTTTT. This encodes CASSLQGTGELFF.

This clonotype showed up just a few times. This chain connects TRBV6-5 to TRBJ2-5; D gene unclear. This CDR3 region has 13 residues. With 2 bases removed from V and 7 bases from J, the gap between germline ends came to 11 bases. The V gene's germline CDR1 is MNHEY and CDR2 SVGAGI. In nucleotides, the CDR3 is TGTGCCAGCAGTTACGCAGTAACGGGGACCCAGTACTTC. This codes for CASSYAVTGTQYF.

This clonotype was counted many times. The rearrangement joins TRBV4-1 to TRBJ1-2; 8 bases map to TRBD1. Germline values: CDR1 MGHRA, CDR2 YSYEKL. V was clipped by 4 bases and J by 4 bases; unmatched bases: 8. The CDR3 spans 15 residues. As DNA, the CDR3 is TGCGCCAGCAGCCCTGGACAGGGTATAACCTATGGCTACACCTTC. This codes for CASSPGQGITYGYTF.

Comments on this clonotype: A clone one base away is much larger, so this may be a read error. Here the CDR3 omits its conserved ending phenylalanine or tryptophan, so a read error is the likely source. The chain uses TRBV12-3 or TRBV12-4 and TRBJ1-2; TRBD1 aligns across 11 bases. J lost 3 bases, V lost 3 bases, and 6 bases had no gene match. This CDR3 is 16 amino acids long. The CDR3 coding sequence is TGTGCCAGCAGTTTCACCGGGACAGGGGGGGACTATGGCTACACCCTC. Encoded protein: CASSFTGTGGDYGYTL.

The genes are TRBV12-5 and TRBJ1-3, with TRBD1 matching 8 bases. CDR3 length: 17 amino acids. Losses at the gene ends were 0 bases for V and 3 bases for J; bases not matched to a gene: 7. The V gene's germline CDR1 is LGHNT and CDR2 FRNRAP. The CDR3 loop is CASGLVVGQGVGNTIYF. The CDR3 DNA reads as TGTGCTAGTGGTTTGGTTGTCGGACAGGGTGTTGGAAACACCATATATTTT. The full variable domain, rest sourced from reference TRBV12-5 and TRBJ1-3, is DARVTQTPRHKVTEMGQEVTMRCQPILGHNTVFWYRQTMMQGLELLAYFRNRAPLDDSGMPKDRFSAEMPDATLATLKIQPSEPRDSAVYFCASGLVVGQGVGNTIYFGEGSWLTVV.